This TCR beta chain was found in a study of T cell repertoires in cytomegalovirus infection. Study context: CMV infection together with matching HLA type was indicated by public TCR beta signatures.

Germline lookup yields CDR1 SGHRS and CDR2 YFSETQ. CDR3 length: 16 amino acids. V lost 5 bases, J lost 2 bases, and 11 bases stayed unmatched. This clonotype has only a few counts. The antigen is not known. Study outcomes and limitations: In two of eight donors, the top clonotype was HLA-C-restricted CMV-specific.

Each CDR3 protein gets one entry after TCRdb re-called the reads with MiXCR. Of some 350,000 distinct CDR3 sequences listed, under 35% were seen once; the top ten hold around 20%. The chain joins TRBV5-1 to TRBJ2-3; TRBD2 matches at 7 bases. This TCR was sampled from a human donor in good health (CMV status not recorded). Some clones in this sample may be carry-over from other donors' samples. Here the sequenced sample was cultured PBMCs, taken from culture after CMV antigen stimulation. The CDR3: CASRGTGGLLTDTQYF. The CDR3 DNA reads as TGCGCCAGCAGAGGAACGGGGGGACTCCTCACAGATACGCAGTATTTT.